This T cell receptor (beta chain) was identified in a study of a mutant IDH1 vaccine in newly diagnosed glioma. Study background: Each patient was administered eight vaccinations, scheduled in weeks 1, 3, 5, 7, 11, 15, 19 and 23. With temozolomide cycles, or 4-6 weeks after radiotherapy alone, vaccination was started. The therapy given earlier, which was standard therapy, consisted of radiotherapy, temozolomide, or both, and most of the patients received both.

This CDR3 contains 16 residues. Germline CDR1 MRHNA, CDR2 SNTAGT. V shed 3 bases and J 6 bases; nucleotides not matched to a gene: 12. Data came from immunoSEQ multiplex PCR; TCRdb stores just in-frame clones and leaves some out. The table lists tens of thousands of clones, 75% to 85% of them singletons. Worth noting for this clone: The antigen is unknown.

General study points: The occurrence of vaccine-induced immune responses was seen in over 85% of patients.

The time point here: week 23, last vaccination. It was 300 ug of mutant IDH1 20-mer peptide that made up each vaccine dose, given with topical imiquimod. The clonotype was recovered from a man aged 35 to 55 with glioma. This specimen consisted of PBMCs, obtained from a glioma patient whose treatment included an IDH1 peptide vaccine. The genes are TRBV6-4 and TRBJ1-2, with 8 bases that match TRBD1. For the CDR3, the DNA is TGTGCCAGCAGTGATCAGGGGGCGGTCGGGCGAAATGGCTACACCTTC. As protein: CASSDQGAVGRNGYTF.